The sequence of this TCR beta chain was determined in a study of shared clonotypes between healthy human individuals. Tens of millions of PBMCs were counted before genomic DNA extraction. Overall study results and limits: An expected dependence of interdonor clonotype sharing on sequencing depth was noted.

Genomic DNA of each subset was evenly split across several immunoSEQ plates. Every unsorted PBMC PCR replicate was loaded with approximately 0.3 ug DNA, approximately 30,000 T cell genomes. TCRdb keeps only in-frame clones here, not all; method: immunoSEQ multiplex PCR. The sample contains about 490,000 clones, 76% of which appear only once. The CDR3 is 12 amino acids. Germline V gene lookup returns CDR1 SGHRS and CDR2 YFSETQ. V dropped 4 bases and J dropped 9 bases, with 13 bases sitting between them. To note about this clone: Antigen specificity is unknown.

V is TRBV5-1 and J is TRBJ1-1; maybe TRBD1 (6 bases). The sample was PBMCs. The receptor comes from a woman in her thirties or forties in good health. Some clones in this sample may be carry-over from other donors' samples. The CDR3 bases are TGCGCCAGCAGCGTGGACAGAAGACAAGCTTTCTTT. Protein product: CASSVDRRQAFF.